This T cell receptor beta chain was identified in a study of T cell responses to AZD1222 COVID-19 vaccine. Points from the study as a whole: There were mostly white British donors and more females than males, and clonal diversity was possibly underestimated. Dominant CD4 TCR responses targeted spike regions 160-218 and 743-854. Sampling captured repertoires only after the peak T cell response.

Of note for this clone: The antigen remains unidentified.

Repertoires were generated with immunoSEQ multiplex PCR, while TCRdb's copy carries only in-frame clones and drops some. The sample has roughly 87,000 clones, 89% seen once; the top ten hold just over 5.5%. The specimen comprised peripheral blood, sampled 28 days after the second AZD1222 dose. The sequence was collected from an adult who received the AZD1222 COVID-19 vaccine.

The CDR3 loop reads CASRVAGQEAFF. The DNA of the CDR3 is TGTGCCAGCAGGGTGGCTGGACAGGAAGCTTTCTTT. The rearrangement joins TRBV11-2 to TRBJ1-1; TRBD1 might be the D (6 bases). This CDR3 is built from 12 residues. CDR1 and CDR2 from the germline V gene are SGHAT and FQNNGV. V gave up 6 bases and J gave up 8 bases, with 13 bases separating them. Variable domain in full (rest from reference TRBV11-2 and TRBJ1-1): EAGVAQSPRYKIIEKRQSVAFWCNPISGHATLYWYQQILGQGPKLLIQFQNNGVVDDSQLPKDRFSAERLKGVDSTLKIQPAKLEDSAVYLCASRVAGQEAFFGQGTRLTVV.